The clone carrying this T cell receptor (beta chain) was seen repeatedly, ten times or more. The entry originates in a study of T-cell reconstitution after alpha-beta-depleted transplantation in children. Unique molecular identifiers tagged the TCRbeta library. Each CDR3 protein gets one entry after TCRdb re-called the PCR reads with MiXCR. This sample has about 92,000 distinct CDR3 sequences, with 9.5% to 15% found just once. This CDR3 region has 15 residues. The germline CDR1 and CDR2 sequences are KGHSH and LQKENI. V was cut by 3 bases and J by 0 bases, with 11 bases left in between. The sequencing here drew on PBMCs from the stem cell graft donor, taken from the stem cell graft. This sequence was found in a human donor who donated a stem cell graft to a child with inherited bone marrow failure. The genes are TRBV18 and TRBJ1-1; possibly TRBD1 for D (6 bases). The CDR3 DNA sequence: TGTGCCAGCTCACCTCCTGACAGGATGAACACTGAAGCTTTCTTT. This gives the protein CASSPPDRMNTEAFF.